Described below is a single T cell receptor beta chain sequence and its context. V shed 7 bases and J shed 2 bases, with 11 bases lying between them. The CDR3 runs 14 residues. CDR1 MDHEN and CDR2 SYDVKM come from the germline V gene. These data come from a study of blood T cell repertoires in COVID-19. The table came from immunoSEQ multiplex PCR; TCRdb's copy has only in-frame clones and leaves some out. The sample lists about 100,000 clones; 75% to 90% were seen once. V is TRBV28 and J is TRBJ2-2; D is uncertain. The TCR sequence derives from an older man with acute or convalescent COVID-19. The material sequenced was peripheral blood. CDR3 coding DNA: TGTGCCAGCACGATAGCTCCTAACACCGGGGAGCTGTTTTTT. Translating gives CASTIAPNTGELFF.